The 18 T cell receptor beta chains in this list originate from one sample, sequenced in a study of OX40 agonist ivuxolimab in advanced cancers. Produced via immunoSEQ multiplex PCR; TCRdb's table is partial and in-frame only. Of fewer than 35,000 clones detected, 81% appear once; the ten largest clones hold about 20%. Sequencing used CD4+ or CD8+ T cells sorted from blood, obtained in a trial of the OX40 agonist ivuxolimab. The receptors here all came from an adult with an advanced solid tumor such as melanoma, head and neck, liver or kidney cancer.

This CDR3 is CASSPGPLTAVLEGYF. The DNA of the CDR3 is TGTGCCAGCAGCCCAGGCCCCTTGACAGCGGTGTTAGAAGGGTACTTC. V and J are TRBV7-8 and TRBJ2-7; D tentatively reads TRBD1 or TRBD2 (5 bases each). The CDR3 is made up of 16 amino acids. Germline CDR1 reads SGHVS; CDR2 reads FQNEAQ. Trimming removed 5 bases at V and 12 bases at J, with 29 bases between.

This sequence joins TRBV6-5 and TRBJ1-4; a weak D match, TRBD1 (6 bases). This CDR3 is 14 amino acids long. V was pared by 5 bases and J by 7 bases, with 14 bases between. The germline gives CDR1 MNHEY, CDR2 SVGAGI. Written as DNA, the CDR3 is TGTGCCAGCAGTCTTCTGGGGGCGACTGAAAAACTGTTTTTT. Its translation: CASSLLGATEKLFF.

The V gene is TRBV6-1, the J gene TRBJ1-6, with 7 bases lining up with TRBD1. Germline V gives CDR1 MNHNS, CDR2 SASEGT. The CDR3 has 18 amino acids. Germline trimming cut 4 bases from V and 0 bases from J; bases unmatched to any gene: 9. The CDR3 coding sequence is TGTGCCAGCAGTGCGGGACAGCGAACTAGCTCCTATAATTCACCCCTCCACTTT. Translating it yields CASSAGQRTSSYNSPLHF.

The chain employs TRBV30 and TRBJ1-6, with TRBD1 as a possible D gene (5 bases). The length of the CDR3 is 14 residues. Trimming took 0 bases from V and 7 from J, leaving 10 bases between them. Germline V gives CDR1 GTSNPN, CDR2 SVGIG (reference sequence). DNA for the CDR3: TGTGCCTGGAGTGTCTGGGGCAGAAATTCACCCCTCCACTTT. Translated: CAWSVWGRNSPLHF.

Remarks on this clone: This specimen includes other DNA sequences encoding the same CDR3. The chain carries TRBV2 and TRBJ1-1; TRBD1 might be the D (5 bases). The CDR3 consists of 14 residues. Germline V gene sequence: CDR1 SNHLY, CDR2 FYNNEI. V was shortened by 6 bases and J by 5 bases, with 16 bases between the two germline ends. Here the CDR3 reads CASSPSGGGTEAFF. The CDR3 coding sequence is TGTGCCAGCAGCCCCTCGGGGGGTGGAACTGAAGCTTTCTTT.

The chain is built from TRBV18 and TRBJ1-1; unclear D gene. CDR1 KGHSH and CDR2 LQKENI come from the germline V gene. With 3 bases removed from V and 0 bases from J, the gap between germline ends came to 8 bases. This CDR3 has 14 amino acids. CDR3 region: CASSPAPMNTEAFF. In nucleotides, the CDR3 is TGTGCCAGCTCACCCGCCCCCATGAACACTGAAGCTTTCTTT.

The gene calls are TRBV4-1 and TRBJ2-5; 10 bases are shared with TRBD2. Germline assignment: CDR1 MGHRA and CDR2 YSYEKL. CDR3 length: 16 amino acids. V lost 2 bases, J lost 2 bases, and 5 bases stayed unmatched. CDR3 nucleotides: TGCGCCAGCAGCCAACAGCTAGCGGGGGTTCAAGAGACCCAGTACTTC. This sequence encodes CASSQQLAGVQETQYF.

This clone was seen only a few times. The chain uses TRBV18 and TRBJ1-3, with a tentative D call TRBD1 (5 bases). Germline loops: CDR1 KGHSH, CDR2 LQKENI. CDR3 size: 17 residues. Deletions cut 4 bases from V and 0 bases from J, with 16 bases between. The CDR3 spells CASSRAAPGPSGNTIYF. The CDR3 DNA reads as TGTGCCAGCTCACGGGCAGCCCCGGGACCCTCTGGAAACACCATATATTTT.

A single count supports this clone. This sequence joins TRBV11-2 and TRBJ1-2; D gene ambiguous. The CDR3 has 14 residues. Deletions cut 4 bases from V and 2 bases from J, with 11 bases between. CDR1 SGHAT and CDR2 FQNNGV come from the germline V gene. CDR3 in amino acids: CASSYTRANYGYTF. For the CDR3, the DNA is TGTGCCAGCAGCTACACGCGGGCCAACTATGGCTACACCTTC.

This rearrangement joins TRBV5-1 to TRBJ2-5; the match to TRBD2 covers 14 bases. The CDR3 runs to 18 residues. The J segment lost 5 bases and the V segment lost 3 bases, leaving 12 bases of the junction unmatched. Germline CDR1 is SGHRS and CDR2 is YFSETQ. The CDR3 sequence: CASSSGLAGVGRQETQYF. CDR3 bases: TGCGCCAGCAGCTCGGGACTAGCGGGAGTGGGGAGGCAGGAGACCCAGTACTTC.

The J gene is TRBJ2-5, the V gene TRBV15, with D maybe TRBD2 (6 bases). The V gene lost 0 bases and the J gene lost 1 base, with 9 bases spanning the gap. The CDR3 loop spans 15 amino acids. The germline V gene encodes CDR1 LNHNV and CDR2 YYDKDF (reference sequence). This CDR3 reads CATSRDLGGQETQYF. CDR3 nucleotide sequence: TGTGCCACCAGCAGAGATTTGGGGGGCCAAGAGACCCAGTACTTC. Full variable domain (outside the CDR3, taken from reference TRBV15 and TRBJ2-5): DAMVIQNPRYQVTQFGKPVTLSCSQTLNHNVMYWYQQKSSQAPKLLFHYYDKDFNNEADTPDNFQSRRPNTSFCFLDIRSPGLGDTAMYLCATSRDLGGQETQYFGPGTRLLVL.

This sequence joins TRBV4-1 and TRBJ1-4, with D tentatively TRBD1 (5 bases). This CDR3 is 15 amino acids long. Trimming took 0 bases from V and 8 from J, leaving 13 bases between them. The germline V gene encodes CDR1 MGHRA and CDR2 YSYEKL. In DNA, the CDR3 is TGCGCCAGCAGCCAAGATGGGGCGGAATCCGAAAAACTGTTTTTT. It encodes CASSQDGAESEKLFF.

A single count supports this clone. The gene calls are TRBV30 and TRBJ1-2; no clear D. In germline, CDR1 is GTSNPN, CDR2 SVGIG (reference sequence). This CDR3 contains 14 residues. Trimming left V 3 bases short and J 3 bases short, with 14 bases between. The CDR3 is CAWRSSNRYYGYTF. The CDR3, as DNA: TGTGCCTGGAGGTCTAGTAATCGCTACTATGGCTACACCTTC.

The chain links TRBV19 to TRBJ1-1; unclear D gene. V was trimmed by 10 bases and J by 1 base, leaving 7 bases between them. Per the germline V gene, CDR1 is LNHDA and CDR2 is SQIVND (reference sequence). The CDR3 covers 11 residues. In DNA form, the CDR3 reads TGTGCCACCACAACGAACACTGAAGCTTTCTTT. Its protein is CATTTNTEAFF.

The V and J genes are TRBV11-3 and TRBJ2-5; 11 bases fit TRBD2. In germline, CDR1 is SGHNT, CDR2 YENEEA. This CDR3 comprises 16 residues. Trimming took 2 bases from V and 5 from J; bases not matched to a gene: 7. CDR3 coding DNA: TGTGCCAGCAGCTTAAGTAGCGGGGGGGCCCTGGAGACCCAGTACTTC. Residues: CASSLSSGGALETQYF.

The gene calls are TRBV5-4 and TRBJ1-2; D remains ambiguous. CDR3 length equals 12 residues. Trimming shortened V by 0 bases and J by 8 bases, and 8 bases separated the two germline ends. In germline, CDR1 is SGHNT, CDR2 YYREEE (reference sequence). This chain's CDR3 is CASSLGAGGYTF. The CDR3 DNA follows: TGTGCCAGCAGCTTGGGAGCGGGAGGCTACACCTTC.

This chain uses TRBV7-2 with TRBJ2-7, with D perhaps given as TRBD1 or TRBD2 (5 bases each). V lost 5 bases and J lost 2, with 10 bases in between. The CDR3 consists of 13 residues. CDR1 and CDR2 (germline): SGHTA, FQGNSA. The CDR3 is CASSQGRTYEQYF. The CDR3 DNA follows: TGTGCCAGCAGCCAGGGACGCACCTACGAGCAGTACTTC.

The rearrangement uses TRBV7-2 and TRBJ2-3, with D perhaps given as TRBD1 or TRBD2 (5 bases each). V was cut by 1 base and J by 6 bases, with 11 bases left in between. Germline CDR1 SGHTA, CDR2 FQGNSA. The CDR3 runs 14 residues. The CDR3 nucleotides are TGTGCCAGCAGCTTAGGAGAGGGGCCGGATACGCAGTATTTT. It specifies CASSLGEGPDTQYF.